These 7 T cell receptor beta chains came from one sample sequenced in a study of T cell responses to AZD1222 COVID-19 vaccine. The repertoire was sequenced with immunoSEQ multiplex PCR; TCRdb's copy has only in-frame clones and lacks some. Here the sample spans about 160,000 clones, 85% to 95% being singletons. The starting material was peripheral blood, obtained on day 0 of AZD1222 vaccination. The source is an adult in good health.

This chain uses TRBV7-2 with TRBJ1-3; D is unresolved. The CDR3 is made up of 15 amino acids. Germline V CDR1 and CDR2: SGHTA, FQGNSA. Trimming stripped 2 bases from V and 2 bases from J, with 10 bases between. The CDR3 sequence is CASSLPRKTGNTIYF. CDR3 bases: TGTGCCAGCAGCTTACCCAGGAAGACTGGAAACACCATATATTTT.

The V call is TRBV5-8, the J call TRBJ1-4, with unresolved D. Trimming stripped 5 bases from V and 7 bases from J, with 18 bases between. The CDR3 has 15 residues. In germline, CDR1 is SGHTS, CDR2 YDEGEE. CDR3 residues: CASSPRIPLGEKLFF. CDR3 coding DNA: TGTGCCAGCAGTCCCCGAATTCCGTTGGGTGAAAAACTGTTTTTT.

This sequence joins TRBV7-2 and TRBJ2-5, with D perhaps assigned TRBD1 or TRBD2 (6 bases each). With 11 bases removed from V and 1 base from J, the gap between germline ends came to 17 bases. Germline assignment: CDR1 SGHTA and CDR2 FQGNSA. This CDR3 is built from 14 residues. CDR3 bases: TGTGCCGCCGGAGGGGGAGTATTCCAAGAGACCCAGTACTTC. Its protein is CAAGGGVFQETQYF.

The chain combines TRBV4-3 with TRBJ2-3, with D unresolved. There are 14 residues in the CDR3. Germline V gene data show CDR1 as LGHNA and CDR2 as YSLEER. V gave up 6 bases and J gave up 6 bases, with 16 bases separating them. DNA for the CDR3: TGCGCCAGCAGACGGAAGACGAATAGGGATACGCAGTATTTT. It is translated as CASRRKTNRDTQYF.

The V gene is TRBV6-5, the J gene TRBJ1-6; the D gene is possibly TRBD1 (5 bases). Germline V gene sequence: CDR1 MNHEY, CDR2 SVGAGI. V lost 5 bases, J lost 19 bases, and 15 bases lay in between. The CDR3 sequence is 11 residues long. Here the CDR3 DNA reads TGTGCCAGCAGTACTGACAGAAGGGATCACTTT. This codes for CASSTDRRDHF.

The chain uses TRBV3-1 (or the pseudogene TRBV3-2) and TRBJ1-6; a possible D gene is TRBD1 (5 bases). Germline V lookup: CDR1 LGHDT, CDR2 YNNKEL (reference sequence). Trimming shortened V by 1 base and J by 10 bases, and 14 bases separated the two germline ends. The length of the CDR3 is 15 residues. The CDR3 protein is CASSQGQGAQSPLHF. The CDR3, as DNA: TGTGCCAGCAGCCAAGGACAAGGGGCGCAGTCACCCCTCCACTTT.

In its sample, this clone was seen once. This chain joins TRBV6-2 or TRBV6-3 and TRBJ2-1; TRBD2 agrees at 11 bases. The ends lost 6 bases at V and 6 bases at J; junction bases unmatched: 10. CDR3 length equals 16 residues. Germline V gives CDR1 MNHEY, CDR2 SVGEGT. CDR3 loop: CASSRIAGGPPNEQFF. For the CDR3, the DNA is TGTGCCAGCAGCCGAATAGCGGGAGGGCCCCCCAATGAGCAGTTCTTC.